One and the same sample provided the 10 T cell receptor beta chains below, sequenced in a study of CXCR4 blockade with PD-1 therapy in pancreatic cancer. Profiled with immunoSEQ multiplex PCR; TCRdb holds only in-frame clones, not every one. The sample records around 15,000 clones, over 55% being singletons. The sequencing input was tumor tissue. The source of these receptors is a human donor with pancreatic ductal adenocarcinoma.

The J gene is TRBJ1-1, the V gene TRBV29-1, with 7 bases identical to TRBD1. The CDR3 has 12 amino acids. The germline gives CDR1 SQVTM, CDR2 ANQGSEA. J was trimmed by 4 bases and V by 3 bases; bases with no gene match: 2. The CDR3 here is CSVDRGSTEAFF. CDR3 coding DNA: TGCAGCGTTGACAGGGGGAGCACTGAAGCTTTCTTT.

This rearrangement joins TRBV18 to TRBJ2-1; 8 bases are shared with TRBD2. The CDR3 runs to 15 residues. V dropped 6 bases and J dropped 6; count of bases not matched to a gene: 10. CDR1 and CDR2 (germline): KGHSH, LQKENI. The CDR3 DNA sequence: TGTGCCAGCTCTAGCGGGAACCCTAGAACCAATGAGCAGTTCTTC. It translates to CASSSGNPRTNEQFF.

The chain recombines TRBV4-1 with TRBJ1-2, with TRBD1 matching 9 bases. The CDR3 is made up of 15 amino acids. After removal of 0 bases from V and 8 bases from J, the junction contained 7 bases not matched to a gene. Germline V gene lookup returns CDR1 MGHRA and CDR2 YSYEKL. The CDR3 spells CASSQDSGTGNGYTF. CDR3 bases: TGCGCCAGCAGCCAAGATAGTGGGACAGGGAACGGCTACACCTTC.

This clone was detected a few times. This chain uses TRBV15 with TRBJ2-6; D is unclear. V lost 3 bases to trimming and J lost 1 base, with 10 bases between them. The germline V gene has CDR1 LNHNV and CDR2 YYDKDF (reference sequence). This CDR3 has 16 residues. The DNA of the CDR3 is TGTGCCACCAGCAGTGAAACAGATTCTGGGGCCAACGTCCTGACTTTC. It translates to CATSSETDSGANVLTF.

This chain uses TRBV19 with TRBJ2-4, with D perhaps TRBD1 or TRBD2 (6 bases each). The CDR3 has 16 amino acids. Deletions cut 0 bases from V and 7 bases from J, with 16 bases between. Germline CDR1 and CDR2: LNHDA and SQIVND (reference sequence). CDR3 DNA: TGTGCCAGTAGTATAGATAGCTCGGGGGCAGCGAACATTCAGTACTTC. It yields the protein CASSIDSSGAANIQYF.

J is TRBJ2-5 and V is TRBV6-8; D is perhaps TRBD1 or TRBD2 (5 bases each). Germline values: CDR1 MNHGY, CDR2 SAAAGT. CDR3 length: 16 residues. Between the trimmed V and J ends, which lost 5 bases and 4 bases, there was a span of 20 bases. CDR3 in DNA: TGTGCCAGCAGTGACGCCCCCGGGGCAGGGACAGAGACCCAGTACTTC. This codes for CASSDAPGAGTETQYF.

This clone was observed a handful of times. The chain employs TRBV9 and TRBJ1-1; D unresolved. The V gene's germline CDR1 is SGDLS and CDR2 YYNGEE. The CDR3 is made up of 13 amino acids. V was shortened by 4 bases and J by 0 bases, with 7 bases between the two germline ends. Here the CDR3 reads CASSHSMNTEAFF. CDR3 bases: TGTGCCAGCAGCCACAGCATGAACACTGAAGCTTTCTTT. Based on the CDR3 plus reference TRBV9 and TRBJ1-1, the full variable domain is DSGVTQTPKHLITATGQRVTLRCSPRSGDLSVYWYQQSLDQGLQFLIQYYNGEERAKGNILERFSAQQFPDLHSELNLSSLELGDSALYFCASSHSMNTEAFFGQGTRLTVV.

This clone was detected a few times. This rearrangement joins TRBV6-1 to TRBJ1-6; D not certain. Germline V lookup: CDR1 MNHNS, CDR2 SASEGT. V was clipped by 0 bases and J by 10 bases, with 4 bases between them. The length of the CDR3 is 12 residues. CDR3 residues: CASSEARSPLHF. CDR3 coding DNA: TGTGCCAGCAGTGAAGCGAGATCACCCCTCCACTTT.

J is TRBJ2-5 and V is TRBV19, with D perhaps being TRBD1 or TRBD2 (5 bases each). V lost 5 bases, J lost 2 bases, and 15 bases lay in between. This CDR3 spans 15 amino acids. Germline loops: CDR1 LNHDA, CDR2 SQIVND (reference sequence). Written as DNA, the CDR3 is TGTGCCAGTAGTTGGGGGACGTCGACGCAAGAGACCCAGTACTTC. As protein: CASSWGTSTQETQYF. Looking up the rest from reference TRBV19 and TRBJ2-5 gives the full variable domain: DGGITQSPKYLFRKEGQNVTLSCEQNLNHDAMYWYRQDPGQGLRLIYYSQIVNDFQKGDIAEGYSVSREKKESFPLTVTSAQKNPTAFYLCASSWGTSTQETQYFGPGTRLLVL.

J is TRBJ2-1 and V is TRBV6-8; possibly TRBD2 for D (6 bases). V gave up 10 bases and J gave up 7 bases, with 20 bases separating them. CDR1 is MNHGY, CDR2 SAAAGT, per germline. This CDR3 comprises 14 residues. This CDR3 is CAISFGLAGNEQFF. CDR3 sequence (DNA): TGTGCCATCAGCTTTGGACTCGCGGGGAATGAGCAGTTCTTC.